The 14 T cell receptor beta chains in this list originate from one sample, sequenced in a study of post-analysis software for immune sequencing data (dated by TCRdb to 2015 to 2017). The full study reports these points: About 5 TRBV segments, including TRBV5-6, TRBV5-1 and TRBV20-1, were significantly more frequent in patients than controls.

The protocol used for the library was PCR. The sample was run on an Illumina HiSeq 2500. To reduce PCR and sequencing biases, unique molecular identifiers were incorporated into the TCR beta cDNA libraries. In TCRdb, the public reads were trimmed at Q25 with fastp and aligned with MiXCR, with productive beta chains retained. For every CDR3 protein sequence, its rows merge into one entry that carries the most common genes and DNA. For this sample there are hundreds of thousands of distinct CDR3 sequences; about 27% appear just once. Together, the top ten hold around 0.56% of the sample. The antigens of these receptors remain unknown. Sequenced input: blood. The receptors stem from a girl under 18 with multiple sclerosis.

This clonotype was seen many times. V is TRBV12-3 or TRBV12-4 and J is TRBJ2-1; 8 bases fit TRBD2. After removal of 5 bases from V and 5 bases from J, the junction contained 14 bases not matched to a gene. This CDR3 is built from 17 residues. Here the CDR3 reads CASSPLILAEGNNEQFF. The DNA of the CDR3 is TGTGCCAGCAGTCCGCTGATACTAGCGGAGGGGAACAATGAGCAGTTCTTC.

This clonotype showed up just a few times. This chain links TRBV7-2 with TRBJ2-1, with 8 bases fitting TRBD1. The CDR3 has 16 residues. Germline values: CDR1 SGHTA, CDR2 FQGNSA. The V gene end was trimmed by 1 base and the J gene end by 4 bases; junction bases not matched to a gene: 6. The DNA for the CDR3 is TGTGCCAGCAGCTTAGTGGCTCAGGGGGCTTACAATGAGCAGTTCTTC. This gives the protein CASSLVAQGAYNEQFF.

This rearrangement joins TRBV29-1 to TRBJ2-7; D call uncertain. Trimming left V 0 bases short and J 3 bases short, with 9 bases between. CDR1 SQVTM and CDR2 ANQGSEA come from the germline V gene. The CDR3 sequence is 13 residues long. The CDR3 spells CSVEDRSGYEQYF. CDR3 in DNA: TGCAGCGTTGAAGATCGATCAGGCTACGAGCAGTACTTC.

V gene TRBV13 combines with J gene TRBJ1-2; D remains unclear. The germline V and J ends were trimmed by 0 bases and 6 bases, with 11 bases remaining between them. In germline, CDR1 is PRHDT, CDR2 FYEKMQ (reference sequence). The CDR3 contains 14 residues. The CDR3 DNA sequence: TGTGCCAGCAGCTTAGGCGTACCCGGGGATGGCTACACCTTC. Amino acids: CASSLGVPGDGYTF.

In its sample, this clonotype was seen many times. The V and J genes are TRBV6-1 and TRBJ2-6; TRBD1 agrees at 8 bases. The CDR3 is made up of 15 amino acids. Germline V CDR1 and CDR2: MNHNS, SASEGT. The V gene end was trimmed by 5 bases and the J gene end by 5 bases; junction bases not matched to a gene: 5. In DNA form, the CDR3 reads TGTGCCAGCAGTTTCGGACAGGGCTGGGCCAACGTCCTGACTTTC. Translation gives CASSFGQGWANVLTF.

There are a few counts of this clonotype. This sequence joins TRBV15 and TRBJ1-2, with 11 bases aligning to TRBD1. Germline assignment: CDR1 LNHNV and CDR2 YYDKDF (reference sequence). After removal of 3 bases from V and 4 bases from J, the junction contained 4 bases not matched to a gene. The CDR3 length is 15 residues. The CDR3 region is CATSSSGTGGYGYTF. The CDR3 DNA sequence: TGTGCCACCAGCAGTTCCGGGACAGGGGGCTATGGCTACACCTTC. The variable domain in full, with the rest retrieved from reference TRBV15 and TRBJ1-2, is DAMVIQNPRYQVTQFGKPVTLSCSQTLNHNVMYWYQQKSSQAPKLLFHYYDKDFNNEADTPDNFQSRRPNTSFCFLDIRSPGLGDTAMYLCATSSSGTGGYGYTFGSGTRLTVV.

The V and J genes are TRBV11-2 and TRBJ2-7; 13 nucleotides match TRBD2. The V gene end was trimmed by 4 bases and the J gene end by 5 bases; junction bases not matched to a gene: 8. This CDR3 is built from 16 residues. Germline V gene data show CDR1 as SGHAT and CDR2 as FQNNGV. The CDR3 DNA reads TGTGCCAGCAGCTCTCCCCGGACTAGCGGGAGAGACGAGCAGTACTTC. Translating it yields CASSSPRTSGRDEQYF.

The V gene is TRBV24-1, the J gene TRBJ1-5, with 7 bases aligning to TRBD1. Trimming took 4 bases from V and 4 from J; bases not matched to a gene: 6. The CDR3 sequence is 15 residues long. Germline-derived CDR1 and CDR2 are KGHDR and SFDVKD. DNA of the CDR3: TGTGCCACCAGTGAGAACCGGGACAGAAATCAGCCCCAGCATTTT. It codes for CATSENRDRNQPQHF.

This chain connects TRBV7-9 to TRBJ1-1; D is ambiguous. V was trimmed by 3 bases and J by 1 base, leaving 12 bases between them. The CDR3 has 15 amino acids. Germline loops: CDR1 SEHNR, CDR2 FQNEAQ (reference sequence). The CDR3 sequence is CASSLDRPRNTEAFF. CDR3 nucleotide sequence: TGTGCCAGCAGCTTGGACCGGCCGCGGAACACTGAAGCTTTCTTT.

This clonotype has only a few counts. The CDR3 DNA follows: TGCAGTGCTAGTATCTCCGGGACTCGCACAGATACGCAGTATTTT. It encodes CSASISGTRTDTQYF. The chain has TRBV20-1 and TRBJ2-3; TRBD2 is a possible D gene (6 bases). The CDR3 covers 15 residues. V lost 3 bases to trimming and J lost 1 base, with 14 bases between them. The germline CDR1 and CDR2 sequences are DFQATT and SNEGSKA (reference sequence).

This clonotype has just a few counts. The V call is TRBV5-6, the J call TRBJ2-7; no clear D. The CDR3 contains 14 residues. CDR1 is SGHDT and CDR2 is YYEEEE in the germline V gene. The germline V and J ends were trimmed by 1 base and 4 bases, with 12 bases remaining between them. The CDR3 sequence is CASSLITETYEQYF. The DNA for the CDR3 is TGTGCCAGCAGCTTGATAACGGAGACTTACGAGCAGTACTTC.

This chain joins TRBV6-5 and TRBJ2-1; no reliable D call. Between the trimmed V and J ends, which lost 1 base and 10 bases, there was a span of 17 bases. CDR1 MNHEY and CDR2 SVGAGI come from the germline V gene. The CDR3 covers 15 residues. The CDR3 sequence is CASSYFAGERYEQFF. In DNA form, the CDR3 reads TGTGCCAGCAGTTACTTCGCAGGAGAACGCTACGAGCAGTTCTTC.

Turning to this clonotype: A junction boundary mismatches the germline segment, possibly from a read error. The CDR3 loop reads CASSDRGPQFGHTF. CDR3 nucleotide sequence: TGTGCCAGCAGTGACCGGGGCCCCCAGTTTGGCCACACCTTC. The rearrangement joins TRBV7-9 to TRBJ1-2; tentative D call: TRBD1 (5 bases). Germline CDR1 and CDR2: SEHNR and FQNEAQ (reference sequence). The CDR3 covers 14 residues.

The genes are TRBV19 and TRBJ1-5; D unclear. V gave up 2 bases and J gave up 5 bases, with 7 bases separating them. The CDR3 covers 13 residues. Looked up from germline, CDR1 is LNHDA and CDR2 is SQIVND (reference sequence). This CDR3 is CASSIRADQPQHF. Written as DNA, the CDR3 is TGTGCCAGTAGTATACGGGCAGATCAGCCCCAGCATTTT.